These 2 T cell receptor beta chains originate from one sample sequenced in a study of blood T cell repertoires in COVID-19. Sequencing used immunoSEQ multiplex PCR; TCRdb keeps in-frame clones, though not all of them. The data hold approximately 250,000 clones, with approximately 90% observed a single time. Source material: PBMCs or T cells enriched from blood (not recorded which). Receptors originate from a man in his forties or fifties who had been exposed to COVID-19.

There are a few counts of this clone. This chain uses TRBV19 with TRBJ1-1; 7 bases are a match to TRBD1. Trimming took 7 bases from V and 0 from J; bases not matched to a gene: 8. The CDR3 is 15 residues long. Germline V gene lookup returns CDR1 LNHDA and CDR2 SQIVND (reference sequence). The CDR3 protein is CASTISTGMNTEAFF. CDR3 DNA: TGTGCCAGTACCATTTCGACAGGGATGAACACTGAAGCTTTCTTT.

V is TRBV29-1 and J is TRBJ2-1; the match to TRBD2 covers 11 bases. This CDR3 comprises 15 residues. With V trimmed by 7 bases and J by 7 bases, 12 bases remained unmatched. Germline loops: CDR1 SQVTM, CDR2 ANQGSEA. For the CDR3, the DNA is TGCAGCGCCGTATTTAGCGGGGGGGTCTCAAATGAGCAGTTCTTC. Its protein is CSAVFSGGVSNEQFF.